This T cell receptor (beta chain) emerged from a study of T cell changes during pregnancy in multiple sclerosis. Libraries were prepared by immunoSEQ multiplex PCR; TCRdb keeps only in-frame clonotypes and omits some of them. The sample comprises about 57,000 clones, 75% to 95% of which are singletons, and roughly 2% rests with the top ten. Germline V CDR1 and CDR2: SGHRS, YFSETQ. This CDR3 is 16 amino acids long. V was clipped by 0 bases and J by 7 bases; unmatched bases: 12. Sequencing used peripheral blood, obtained in the first trimester of pregnancy. The chain couples TRBV5-1 to TRBJ2-5; 7 bases map to TRBD2. The TCR originated in a female donor in good health, enrolled as a control in a pregnancy study. CDR3: CASSLGGGTGTGTQYF. DNA for the CDR3: TGCGCCAGCAGCTTGGGGGGGGGAACCGGAACGGGGACCCAGTACTTC.